The entry that follows covers one TCR beta chain sequence. Germline V CDR1 and CDR2: SNHLY, FYNNEI. This CDR3 comprises 15 residues. With 4 bases removed from V and 1 base from J, the gap between germline ends came to 13 bases. The data were obtained in a study of blood T cell repertoires in COVID-19. On the study more broadly: COVID-19 samples from acute and convalescent phases originated in the United States, Italy and Spain. In each case, the material was cDNA or gDNA derived from T cells, B-cell-depleted T cells, or PBMCs.

Per the study methods: Reference gene primer amplification yielded estimated nucleated cell counts. The data were produced by immunoSEQ multiplex PCR, yet TCRdb's version contains in-frame clones alone and is incomplete. That table gives V, J and clone size, and the DNA gave D and trimming. In the table there are around 440,000 clones, about 91% of which are singletons. The genes are TRBV2 and TRBJ1-1; possibly TRBD1 for D (5 bases). The source is a woman aged 50 to 60 with COVID-19, enrolled during active disease. The specimen was peripheral blood. The CDR3 spells CASSVGGGGNTEAFF. CDR3 bases: TGTGCCAGCAGTGTTGGGGGAGGAGGGAACACTGAAGCTTTCTTT.